The next 16 T cell receptor beta chains were all read from a single sample in a study of cytomegalovirus exposure and HLA in healthy donors. PCR amplification relied on 60 Vbeta primers (plus 13 Jbeta primers). Generated by immunoSEQ multiplex PCR, the TCRdb table keeps only in-frame clones and is missing some. The table has 90,000 to 120,000 clones, approximately 70% seen once. Sample: PBMCs. These receptors were collected from a man aged 30 to 45 in good health and CMV-seropositive.

This sequence joins TRBV10-3 and TRBJ2-3, with a possible D match to TRBD2 (6 bases). The V end was cut by 3 bases, the J end by 3 bases, with 16 bases between. CDR3 length: 16 amino acids. Germline CDR1 ENHRY, CDR2 SYGVKD. The CDR3 spells CAISESSGPLTDTQYF. The CDR3, as DNA: TGTGCCATCAGTGAATCAAGCGGGCCTTTAACAGATACGCAGTATTTT.

This clone was observed at least ten times. The V call is TRBV25-1, the J call TRBJ2-1, with D perhaps matching TRBD1 (6 bases). The CDR3 is 16 residues long. CDR1 and CDR2 (germline): MGHDK, SYGVNS. Trimming left V 1 base short and J 1 base short, with 11 bases between. CDR3 in amino acids: CASSESGQQSYNEQFF. For the CDR3, the DNA is TGTGCCAGCAGTGAATCTGGACAGCAATCCTACAATGAGCAGTTCTTC. Looking up the rest from reference TRBV25-1 and TRBJ2-1 gives the full variable domain: EADIYQTPRYLVIGTGKKITLECSQTMGHDKMYWYQQDPGMELHLIHYSYGVNSTEKGDLSSESTVSRIRTEHFPLTLESARPSHTSQYLCASSESGQQSYNEQFFGPGTRLTVL.

Only a few counts were recorded for this clone. The genes are TRBV10-3 and TRBJ2-3; 10 nucleotides match TRBD1. Germline V gives CDR1 ENHRY, CDR2 SYGVKD. Unmatched junction bases numbered 10, after V lost 4 bases and J lost 6 bases. The CDR3 is made up of 16 amino acids. Here the CDR3 DNA reads TGTGCCATCAGTGCGGGACAGGGGACCCTTTGGGATACGCAGTATTTT. Encoded protein: CAISAGQGTLWDTQYF.

This clone was found a few times. V and J are TRBV4-2 and TRBJ2-3; 8 bases are shared with TRBD2. In germline, CDR1 is LGHNA, CDR2 YNFKEQ. This CDR3 region has 16 residues. The trim removed 5 bases at V and 5 bases at J, leaving 12 bases unmatched. CDR3 coding DNA: TGTGCCAGCAGCGCCTCCGCCGGGGGGGGAGGAGATACGCAGTATTTT. It is translated as CASSASAGGGGDTQYF.

V and J are TRBV19 and TRBJ2-4; a weak D match, TRBD2 (6 bases). The germline V gene has CDR1 LNHDA and CDR2 SQIVND (reference sequence). CDR3 length: 15 residues. V was pared by 3 bases and J by 4 bases, with 13 bases between. The CDR3 loop reads CASSIYGGDKNIQYF. CDR3 DNA: TGTGCCAGTAGTATTTACGGGGGAGATAAAAACATTCAGTACTTC. Supplemented by reference TRBV19 and TRBJ2-4, the full variable domain reads DGGITQSPKYLFRKEGQNVTLSCEQNLNHDAMYWYRQDPGQGLRLIYYSQIVNDFQKGDIAEGYSVSREKKESFPLTVTSAQKNPTAFYLCASSIYGGDKNIQYFGAGTRLSVL.

A few counts support this clone. A junction boundary mismatches the germline segment, possibly from a read error. The chain links TRBV5-1 to TRBJ2-1; 8 bases map to TRBD1. From germline, CDR1 is SGHRS and CDR2 YFSETQ. This CDR3 has 15 residues. The CDR3 DNA follows: TGCGCCAGCACCCCTGCAGGGGGCTCCTCCAATGAGCAGTTCTTC. It yields the protein CASTPAGGSSNEQFF.

This clone was detected a few times. J is TRBJ2-2 and V is TRBV9; no firm D call. There are 12 residues in the CDR3. With 0 bases removed from V and 5 bases from J, the gap between germline ends came to 2 bases. CDR1 is SGDLS and CDR2 is YYNGEE in the germline V gene. DNA of the CDR3: TGTGCCAGCAGCGTAGTAACCGGGGAGCTGTTTTTT. Protein product: CASSVVTGELFF.

The chain is built from TRBV28 and TRBJ1-5, with D tentatively TRBD1 (5 bases). This CDR3 comprises 14 residues. CDR1 is MDHEN, CDR2 SYDVKM, per germline. Deletions cut 3 bases from V and 3 bases from J, with 9 bases between. The DNA of the CDR3 is TGTGCCAGCAGTTTTCGGGGGTCCAATCAGCCCCAGCATTTT. Translation: CASSFRGSNQPQHF.

This chain connects TRBV2 to TRBJ1-2; D may be TRBD1 (5 bases). This CDR3 has 15 residues. The germline V and J ends were trimmed by 2 bases and 3 bases, with 13 bases remaining between them. Germline V gives CDR1 SNHLY, CDR2 FYNNEI. The CDR3 DNA sequence: TGTGCCAGCAGTGAATGGGGGGATATTGACTATGGCTACACCTTC. Its translation is CASSEWGDIDYGYTF.

V usage is TRBV11-2 and J usage is TRBJ2-1; TRBD2 matches 10 bases. The length of the CDR3 is 16 residues. Per germline, CDR1 SGHAT and CDR2 FQNNGV. Trimming at V came to 0 bases and at J to 8 bases, leaving 7 bases not matched to a gene. CDR3 nucleotide sequence: TGTGCCAGCAGCTTAGATCCCACTAGCGGGGTCCATGAGCAGTTCTTC. It codes for CASSLDPTSGVHEQFF.

This chain joins TRBV7-2 and TRBJ2-3, with 7 positions matching TRBD2. The CDR3 covers 14 residues. CDR1 and CDR2 (germline): SGHTA, FQGNSA. V was pared by 5 bases and J by 5 bases, with 7 bases of the junction left unmatched. In nucleotides, the CDR3 is TGTGCCAGCAGCCTTGGGACTATCCTAGATACGCAGTATTTT. Translating gives CASSLGTILDTQYF.

This chain connects TRBV19 to TRBJ1-3; the D gene is possibly TRBD1 (5 bases). This CDR3 comprises 15 residues. The V gene's germline CDR1 is LNHDA and CDR2 SQIVND (reference sequence). The V end lost 4 bases, the J end lost 7 bases, and 17 bases lay between the germline ends. The CDR3 nucleotides read TGTGCCAGTAGTAAGTCCGCAGGGTTCCTGAACACCATATATTTT. This translates into CASSKSAGFLNTIYF.

This chain links TRBV11-2 with TRBJ2-2; no firm D call. The CDR3 contains 14 residues. Germline-derived CDR1 and CDR2 are SGHAT and FQNNGV. With 3 bases removed from V and 6 bases from J, the gap between germline ends came to 11 bases. DNA of the CDR3: TGTGCCAGCAGCTTGGCTAGGCTACCCGGGGAGCTGTTTTTT. The encoded protein is CASSLARLPGELFF.

The V and J genes are TRBV19 and TRBJ1-5; possibly TRBD1 for D (6 bases). Germline values: CDR1 LNHDA, CDR2 SQIVND (reference sequence). Trimming cost V 8 bases and J 6 bases, with 14 bases left between them. The CDR3 runs 13 residues. CDR3 region: CASGGGGLQPQHF. As DNA, the CDR3 is TGTGCCAGTGGTGGGGGGGGGCTTCAGCCCCAGCATTTT.

This chain links TRBV2 with TRBJ2-3, with D maybe TRBD2 (5 bases). From germline, CDR1 is SNHLY and CDR2 FYNNEI. V was trimmed by 6 bases and J by 1 base, leaving 5 bases between them. There are 12 residues in the CDR3. Here the CDR3 DNA reads TGTGCCAGCAGGAGGGGCACAGATACGCAGTATTTT. It encodes CASRRGTDTQYF.

V gene TRBV6-4 combines with J gene TRBJ2-1, with 9 bases matching TRBD2. The CDR3 length is 16 residues. Germline trimming cut 4 bases from V and 0 bases from J; bases unmatched to any gene: 4. From germline, CDR1 is MRHNA and CDR2 SNTAGT. Here the CDR3 reads CASSGRGGASYNEQFF. The DNA of the CDR3 is TGTGCCAGCAGTGGCCGCGGGGGGGCCTCCTACAATGAGCAGTTCTTC.